This T cell receptor beta chain was identified in a study of blood T cell repertoires in COVID-19 (dated by TCRdb to 2019 to 2021). Regarding the study in general: The collaborator samples originated in the United States, Italy and Spain and spanned the acute and convalescent phases of COVID-19. The repertoires were released in a freely available public database meant as a resource for research on the immune response to SARS-CoV-2. Where HLA class I and class II types were available, the types were taken from metadata supplied by the sample provider, not from assay-based typing. The samples were drawn from the first 160 participants of the ongoing ImmuneRACE study and from 1,254 subjects provided by 6 global collaborators. Nearly every sample came with metadata listing a de-identified subject ID, COVID-19 status, age in years and sex. The material from the prospective study consisted of cDNA or gDNA derived from T cells, B-cell-depleted T cells, or PBMCs. Subjects who had been exposed to COVID-19, were actively infected with it, or had recovered from it provided the deeply sampled blood TCRbeta repertoires that made up the dataset. Overall study results and their limits: The amount of clinical and demographic metadata varied by source and participant and was provided uncurated.

From the germline V gene, CDR1 is SGDLS and CDR2 is YYNGEE. The CDR3 runs 14 amino acids, cysteine and phenylalanine included. Of the read, only the CDR3 DNA is kept; its 42 bases are in frame from base 1. The junction shows trimming of 7 bases on V and 6 bases on J, plus 19 bases between the germline ends. TCRbeta CDR3 regions were amplified from genomic DNA by means of the immunoSEQ Assay, a bias-controlled multiplex PCR. As for how the authors treated the data: The number of nucleated cells in each sample was estimated from the amplification of reference gene primers within the assay. Sequence reads were collapsed and filtered to measure the absolute abundance of every unique TCRbeta CDR3 rearrangement. For each sample, productive Simpson clonality was calculated by taking the square root of Simpson's diversity index across productive rearrangements. TCRdb took over this immuneACCESS table, retaining in-frame rearrangements with V and J assigned. Such tables are incomplete; in checked studies, under half of the missing clones stem from an unresolved V gene, and the remainder is unexplained. V and J calls and clone size are those listed in that table; D and trimming were worked out from the DNA. In all, the sample holds 300,000 or so clones, and around 83% of those were seen once. The ten largest account for 0.95% to 1.5% of the sample.

The collaborating institutions used their own protocols to collect whole blood in K2EDTA tubes. For TCRbeta analysis, collaborators shipped samples as frozen whole blood, isolated PBMCs, or DNA extracted from either of those sample types. To note about this clone: Its antigen remains undetermined. The input lacks base qualities; no much larger clone sits a single base away.

Sequences were obtained from peripheral blood. This sequence uses TRBV9 and TRBJ1-2; confidence is insufficient to name the D gene. The origin of this receptor is a woman between 45 and 60 years old with acute or convalescent COVID-19. For the CDR3, the sequence is CASGPIGLADGYTF. The nucleotide sequence reads TGTGCCAGCGGCCCTATTGGGTTAGCCGATGGCTACACCTTC.